This T cell receptor (beta chain) was recovered during a study of blood T cell repertoires in COVID-19. Study-wide context: Both acute and convalescent COVID-19 samples were obtained from the United States, Italy and Spain. PBMCs, B-cell-depleted T cells, or T cells were the source of the cDNA or gDNA that made up the material.

This clone was counted only a few times. Authors' processing steps: Reference gene primer amplification yielded estimated nucleated cell counts. Data came from immunoSEQ multiplex PCR; TCRdb stores just in-frame clones and leaves some out. V, J and clone size reflect that table, while D and trimming were determined from the DNA. The sample has about 190,000 clones, approximately 80% seen once. This CDR3 comprises 16 residues. CDR1 and CDR2 from the germline V gene are MGHDK and SYGVNS. V shed 5 bases and J shed 2 bases, with 18 bases lying between them. The sequencing sample was made of peripheral blood. The chain recombines TRBV25-1 with TRBJ2-5; maybe TRBD2 (5 bases). The TCR comes from a man between 45 and 60 years old who had recovered from COVID-19. CDR3 DNA sequence: TGTGCCAGCAGTCGATCGACCGGGATAAGGCAAGAGACCCAGTACTTC. Amino acid sequence: CASSRSTGIRQETQYF. Full variable domain (outside the CDR3, taken from reference TRBV25-1 and TRBJ2-5): EADIYQTPRYLVIGTGKKITLECSQTMGHDKMYWYQQDPGMELHLIHYSYGVNSTEKGDLSSESTVSRIRTEHFPLTLESARPSHTSQYLCASSRSTGIRQETQYFGPGTRLLVL.